This T cell receptor beta chain was profiled in a study of shared clonotypes between healthy human individuals. Notes on the study in general: Larger estimated richness was generally recorded for naive subsets relative to memory subsets.

Genomic DNA (from each subset) was split evenly across several immunoSEQ plates. Clones were read by immunoSEQ multiplex PCR, and TCRdb kept only the in-frame ones, dropping some. The sample shows 1.6 million or so clones, about 98.5% of them seen only once. Germline values: CDR1 SNHLY, CDR2 FYNNEI. Deletions cut 4 bases from V and 5 bases from J, with 8 bases between. The CDR3 loop spans 12 amino acids. In regard to this clone: Its target is not known.

This receptor was taken from a man aged 25-45 years in good health. The sequenced sample was naive CD4+ T cells sorted from blood. Subset meaning: CD45RA+ positively selected. The chain combines TRBV2 with TRBJ2-5; no clear D. The DNA of the CDR3 is TGTGCCAGCAGTGTCACGGCGGAGACCCAGTACTTC. It specifies CASSVTAETQYF.